The next 27 T cell receptor beta chains were all read from a single sample in a study of blood T cell repertoires in COVID-19. Sequenced by immunoSEQ multiplex PCR; TCRdb stores in-frame clones only, minus some. The sample lists about 180,000 clones; 89% were seen once. Input material: PBMCs or T cells enriched from blood (not recorded which). The receptor source for this set is a middle-aged woman with acute COVID-19.

The chain couples TRBV5-8 to TRBJ2-7; TRBD1 agrees at 8 bases. After removal of 0 bases from V and 0 bases from J, the junction contained 5 bases not matched to a gene. The length of the CDR3 is 16 residues. Germline-derived CDR1 and CDR2 are SGHTS and YDEGEE. Here the CDR3 reads CASSLDGDRSSYEQYF. In nucleotides, the CDR3 is TGTGCCAGCAGCTTGGACGGGGACAGGAGCTCCTACGAGCAGTACTTC.

The rearrangement joins TRBV27 to TRBJ2-2; D ambiguous. This CDR3 comprises 12 residues. Trimming took 6 bases from V and 4 from J, leaving 6 bases between them. The germline V gene has CDR1 MNHEY and CDR2 SMNVEV (reference sequence). CDR3 DNA: TGTGCCAGCAGGATGAGCACCGGGGAGCTGTTTTTT. It codes for CASRMSTGELFF.

A single count supports this clone. The genes are TRBV5-4 and TRBJ2-5; D might be TRBD1 (6 bases). Trimming left V 4 bases short and J 1 base short, with 14 bases between. CDR1 is SGHNT, CDR2 YYREEE, per germline (reference sequence). This CDR3 contains 15 residues. The CDR3 nucleotides read TGTGCCAGCAGCCCAGAACAGGGTAGCCAAGAGACCCAGTACTTC. Translating it yields CASSPEQGSQETQYF. Variable domain in full (rest from reference TRBV5-4 and TRBJ2-5): ETGVTQSPTHLIKTRGQQVTLRCSSQSGHNTVSWYQQALGQGPQFIFQYYREEENGRGNFPPRFSGLQFPNYSSELNVNALELDDSALYLCASSPEQGSQETQYFGPGTRLLVL.

This chain links TRBV28 with TRBJ1-2, with 9 bases that match TRBD1. V lost 5 bases and J lost 3; bases outside the gene matches: 10. Germline CDR1 reads MDHEN; CDR2 reads SYDVKM. The CDR3 runs 16 residues. The chain's CDR3 is CASSPTGTGKHYGYTF. The CDR3 nucleotides are TGTGCCAGCAGTCCTACCGGGACAGGGAAACACTATGGCTACACCTTC.

V is TRBV5-1 and J is TRBJ2-7; 8 bases map to TRBD1. This CDR3 has 14 residues. Trimming at V came to 0 bases and at J to 4 bases, leaving 3 bases not matched to a gene. Looked up from germline, CDR1 is SGHRS and CDR2 is YFSETQ. The CDR3 reads CASSLDRGKYEQYF. CDR3 sequence (DNA): TGCGCCAGCAGCTTGGACAGGGGGAAGTACGAGCAGTACTTC.

This clone was observed a handful of times. DNA for the CDR3: TGCGCCAGCAGCTCAGGACAGGGGGTGAACACCGGGGAGCTGTTTTTT. Its protein product is CASSSGQGVNTGELFF. This chain joins TRBV5-1 and TRBJ2-2; the match to TRBD1 covers 10 bases. The CDR3 is 16 amino acids. Germline-derived CDR1 and CDR2 are SGHRS and YFSETQ. V trimming: 3 bases; J trimming: 1 base; junction bases outside the gene matches: 3.

Only one count was recorded for this clone. V usage is TRBV7-2 and J usage is TRBJ2-7, with 13 positions matching TRBD2. Germline V lookup: CDR1 SGHTA, CDR2 FQGNSA. Trimming removed 5 bases from V and 6 bases from J; junction bases left unmatched: 13. CDR3 length equals 17 residues. The CDR3 region is CASSLGLAGVKVGEQYF. The CDR3 region has the DNA TGTGCCAGCAGCCTAGGACTAGCGGGAGTAAAGGTCGGCGAGCAGTACTTC.

The chain is built from TRBV4-1 and TRBJ2-3, with D perhaps TRBD2 (7 bases). CDR1 is MGHRA and CDR2 is YSYEKL in the germline V gene. This CDR3 comprises 17 residues. V was cut by 5 bases and J by 1 base, with 19 bases left in between. The CDR3 nucleotides are TGCGCCAGCAGCACTCCCTGGGGGGGCCCCGGCACAGATACGCAGTATTTT. Amino acids: CASSTPWGGPGTDTQYF.

The chain couples TRBV2 to TRBJ2-7; 8 positions agree with TRBD1. Per the germline V gene, CDR1 is SNHLY and CDR2 is FYNNEI. The CDR3 has 14 amino acids. J lost 4 bases, V lost 6 bases, and 8 bases had no gene match. The CDR3: CASRRTGKEYEQYF. CDR3 DNA sequence: TGTGCCAGCAGGCGGACAGGGAAAGAGTACGAGCAGTACTTC.

This chain joins TRBV10-1 and TRBJ2-3; 7 bases fit TRBD2. Per germline, CDR1 WNHNN and CDR2 SYGVQD (reference sequence). The V and J ends lost 4 bases and 4 bases, in that order; junction bases with no gene match: 11. The CDR3 runs to 16 residues. The CDR3 spells CASSGSSGGFADTQYF. CDR3 DNA: TGCGCCAGCAGTGGTTCTAGCGGTGGATTTGCAGATACGCAGTATTTT.

This clone turned up a few times. J is TRBJ2-3 and V is TRBV19, with D possibly TRBD2 on 5 matching bases. Germline V CDR1 and CDR2: LNHDA, SQIVND (reference sequence). The CDR3 runs 14 residues. Trimming pared 5 bases from V and 2 bases from J, leaving 11 bases between. The CDR3 DNA reads TGTGCCAGTAGTGAACGCGGGCACACAGATACGCAGTATTTT. This sequence encodes CASSERGHTDTQYF.

The rearrangement uses TRBV12-3 or TRBV12-4 and TRBJ2-7; 7 bases fit TRBD2. The CDR3 has 13 amino acids. J was trimmed by 7 bases and V by 9 bases; bases with no gene match: 12. CDR3 sequence: CASSRRGTKEQYF. CDR3 nucleotides: TGTGCCAGTAGTCGCCGGGGGACTAAGGAGCAGTACTTC.

The chain links TRBV9 to TRBJ1-1, with 7 bases that match TRBD1. The germline gives CDR1 SGDLS, CDR2 YYNGEE. This CDR3 has 13 amino acids. After removal of 4 bases from V and 10 bases from J, the junction contained 10 bases not matched to a gene. Here the CDR3 DNA reads TGTGCCAGCAGCCCAACAGTGACAGGGTTAGCTTTCTTT. Protein product: CASSPTVTGLAFF.

The genes are TRBV9 and TRBJ2-7, with 8 bases that match TRBD2. Germline lookup yields CDR1 SGDLS and CDR2 YYNGEE. This CDR3 comprises 15 residues. With 4 bases clipped from V and 0 bases from J, the junction kept 6 bases outside the gene matches. The CDR3: CASSSASGYSYEQYF. The CDR3 DNA sequence: TGTGCCAGCAGCAGCGCTAGCGGGTACTCCTACGAGCAGTACTTC.

The chain uses TRBV7-3 and TRBJ2-1; 8 positions agree with TRBD1. Germline values: CDR1 SGHTA, CDR2 FQGTGA. This CDR3 is 14 amino acids long. V gave up 0 bases and J gave up 5 bases; unmatched junction bases: 0. In DNA, the CDR3 is TGTGCCAGCAGCTTAACGACAGGGGACAATGAGCAGTTCTTC. Protein product: CASSLTTGDNEQFF.

This chain connects TRBV15 to TRBJ2-3; TRBD2 matches 9 bases. The CDR3 contains 16 residues. Germline V gives CDR1 LNHNV, CDR2 YYDKDF (reference sequence). Trimming at V came to 1 base and at J to 2 bases, leaving 4 bases not matched to a gene. CDR3 DNA: TGTGCCACCAGCAGAGGCCAGCGGGGGGTCACAGATACGCAGTATTTT. It yields the protein CATSRGQRGVTDTQYF.

This clone is a singleton in its sample. The gene calls are TRBV11-2 and TRBJ2-3, with TRBD1 as a possible D gene (5 bases). CDR1 is SGHAT, CDR2 FQNNGV, per germline. Trimming stripped 1 base from V and 2 bases from J, with 10 bases between. The CDR3 covers 15 residues. In DNA, the CDR3 is TGTGCCAGCAGCTTAGTCAGGGCTATCACAGATACGCAGTATTTT. Its translation: CASSLVRAITDTQYF. Together with reference TRBV11-2 and TRBJ2-3, the CDR3 gives the full variable domain: EAGVAQSPRYKIIEKRQSVAFWCNPISGHATLYWYQQILGQGPKLLIQFQNNGVVDDSQLPKDRFSAERLKGVDSTLKIQPAKLEDSAVYLCASSLVRAITDTQYFGPGTRLTVL.

This chain joins TRBV2 and TRBJ2-1; D possibly corresponds to TRBD1 (6 bases). The V end was cut by 2 bases, the J end by 0 bases, with 14 bases between. Germline CDR1 reads SNHLY; CDR2 reads FYNNEI. There are 17 residues in the CDR3. The CDR3 coding sequence is TGTGCCAGCAGTGAAACCAGGGGTTGGGGCTCCTACAATGAGCAGTTCTTC. It codes for CASSETRGWGSYNEQFF. The whole variable domain, remainder taken from reference TRBV2 and TRBJ2-1, is EPEVTQTPSHQVTQMGQEVILRCVPISNHLYFYWYRQILGQKVEFLVSFYNNEISEKSEIFDDQFSVERPDGSNFTLKIRSTKLEDSAMYFCASSETRGWGSYNEQFFGPGTRLTVL.

This chain links TRBV7-8 with TRBJ2-1, with 9 nucleotides matching TRBD1. Germline CDR1 SGHVS, CDR2 FQNEAQ. V trimming: 5 bases; J trimming: 3 bases; junction bases outside the gene matches: 5. This CDR3 region has 15 residues. CDR3 amino acids: CASSRRDRDYNEQFF. The CDR3 nucleotides read TGTGCCAGCAGCCGCCGGGACAGGGACTACAATGAGCAGTTCTTC.

The rearrangement links TRBV19 to TRBJ1-5, with D perhaps matching TRBD1 (5 bases). The germline CDR1 and CDR2 sequences are LNHDA and SQIVND (reference sequence). V dropped 7 bases and J dropped 2 bases, with 9 bases sitting between them. The CDR3 is 13 amino acids. DNA of the CDR3: TGTGCCAGTATGGGGCAGGGCAATCAGCCCCAGCATTTT. It translates to CASMGQGNQPQHF. Filled out from reference TRBV19 and TRBJ1-5, the complete variable domain reads DGGITQSPKYLFRKEGQNVTLSCEQNLNHDAMYWYRQDPGQGLRLIYYSQIVNDFQKGDIAEGYSVSREKKESFPLTVTSAQKNPTAFYLCASMGQGNQPQHFGDGTRLSIL.

The chain has TRBV7-8 and TRBJ2-3, with D perhaps TRBD2 (5 bases). The CDR3 has 18 residues. V gave up 1 base and J gave up 2 bases, with 19 bases separating them. CDR1 and CDR2 from the germline V gene are SGHVS and FQNEAQ. CDR3 sequence: CASSLDHRTGSITDTQYF. Written as DNA, the CDR3 is TGTGCCAGCAGCTTAGATCATAGGACTGGAAGCATCACAGATACGCAGTATTTT. Combining the CDR3 with reference TRBV7-8 and TRBJ2-3 gives the whole variable domain GAGVSQSPRYKVAKRGQDVALRCDPISGHVSLFWYQQALGQGPEFLTYFQNEAQLDKSGLPSDRFFAERPEGSVSTLKIQRTQQEDSAVYLCASSLDHRTGSITDTQYFGPGTRLTVL.

This sequence joins TRBV5-1 and TRBJ2-1, with 7 nucleotides matching TRBD2. The trim removed 4 bases at V and 4 bases at J, leaving 8 bases unmatched. The germline CDR1 and CDR2 sequences are SGHRS and YFSETQ. The CDR3 has 15 residues. The CDR3 DNA reads TGCGCCAGCAGCCCGGCGGGAGCCCAATACAATGAGCAGTTCTTC. This sequence encodes CASSPAGAQYNEQFF. The full variable domain, in which reference TRBV5-1 and TRBJ2-1 provide the parts outside the CDR3, is KAGVTQTPRYLIKTRGQQVTLSCSPISGHRSVSWYQQTPGQGLQFLFEYFSETQRNKGNFPGRFSGRQFSNSRSEMNVSTLELGDSALYLCASSPAGAQYNEQFFGPGTRLTVL.

This clone has just a few counts. The rearrangement links TRBV19 to TRBJ2-7, with 7 bases matching TRBD1. The ends lost 3 bases at V and 4 bases at J; junction bases unmatched: 9. Per germline, CDR1 LNHDA and CDR2 SQIVND (reference sequence). The CDR3 is made up of 15 amino acids. The CDR3, as DNA: TGTGCCAGTAGTATCTCCCAGGGGGTGGAATACGAGCAGTACTTC. Translated: CASSISQGVEYEQYF.

The V and J genes are TRBV4-1 and TRBJ2-7, with D possibly matching TRBD1 (6 bases). CDR1 is MGHRA, CDR2 YSYEKL, per germline. The CDR3 sequence is 17 residues long. V was cut by 0 bases and J by 3 bases, with 18 bases left in between. DNA of the CDR3: TGCGCCAGCAGCCAAGAGGGGGCAGGATGGGACATCTACGAGCAGTACTTC. As protein: CASSQEGAGWDIYEQYF.

The chain combines TRBV27 with TRBJ2-5; 8 bases are shared with TRBD1. Germline assignment: CDR1 MNHEY and CDR2 SMNVEV (reference sequence). V was pared by 9 bases and J by 2 bases, with 8 bases of the junction left unmatched. This CDR3 is 14 amino acids long. The chain's CDR3 is CAREPGTGQETQYF. The CDR3 region has the DNA TGTGCCAGAGAGCCCGGGACAGGACAAGAGACCCAGTACTTC.

This clone was counted a single time. This rearrangement joins TRBV12-5 to TRBJ2-2, with TRBD2 identical over 10 bases. From germline, CDR1 is LGHNT and CDR2 FRNRAP. The CDR3 sequence is 16 residues long. The V and J ends lost 7 bases and 6 bases, in that order; junction bases with no gene match: 11. The CDR3 reads CASVSPGLARAGELFF. Written as DNA, the CDR3 is TGTGCTAGTGTCTCGCCGGGACTAGCGAGGGCCGGGGAGCTGTTTTTT.

The chain links TRBV9 to TRBJ2-7, with 7 bases matching TRBD1. There are 14 residues in the CDR3. Germline CDR1 is SGDLS and CDR2 is YYNGEE. The V segment lost 3 bases and the J segment 1 base; nucleotides outside the gene matches: 4. The CDR3 sequence: CASSGGGLSYEQYF. The CDR3 coding sequence is TGTGCCAGCAGCGGAGGGGGCTTGTCCTACGAGCAGTACTTC.